This T cell receptor beta chain comes out of a study of cytomegalovirus exposure and HLA in healthy donors. Whole-study results and caveats: Associated with cytomegalovirus, according to the listing, were 150 to 200 TCR beta chains.

The PCR was carried out with 60 Vbeta primers and 13 Jbeta primers. The table came from immunoSEQ multiplex PCR; TCRdb's copy has only in-frame clones and leaves some out. This table holds about 120,000 clones, under 85% found once. On this clone: What it binds is unknown.

Germline-derived CDR1 and CDR2 are SGHNT and YENEEA. V shed 1 base, J shed 5 bases, and the junction held 4 bases outside the gene matches. The CDR3 is 16 amino acids. The receptor was derived from a man aged 18 to 30 in good health and CMV-seropositive. The chain carries TRBV11-3 and TRBJ2-3, with 12 positions matching TRBD1. The sequencing sample was made of PBMCs. CDR3 sequence: CASSLVGTGGEDTQYF. In DNA, the CDR3 is TGTGCCAGCAGCTTAGTTGGGACAGGGGGCGAAGATACGCAGTATTTT.